This T cell receptor beta chain originates from a study of T cell responses to AZD1222 COVID-19 vaccine. Study outcomes and limitations: The number of AZD1222 recipients seropositive at baseline was only five or six. Repertoires were obtained only post-peak T cell response.

Concerning this clone: The antigen is undetermined.

Repertoires were generated with immunoSEQ multiplex PCR, while TCRdb's copy carries only in-frame clones and drops some. This table has approximately 150,000 clones, 93% appearing once. This CDR3 region has 13 residues. The germline V and J ends were trimmed by 0 bases and 7 bases, with 7 bases remaining between them. This rearrangement joins TRBV12-3 or TRBV12-4 to TRBJ1-5; no definite D call. The sequence came from an adult who had recovered from COVID-19. The specimen comprised peripheral blood, sampled after recovery from COVID-19. The DNA of the CDR3 is TGTGCCAGCAGTTTAGCTTCTGGGCAGCCCCAGCATTTT. Translating it yields CASSLASGQPQHF.